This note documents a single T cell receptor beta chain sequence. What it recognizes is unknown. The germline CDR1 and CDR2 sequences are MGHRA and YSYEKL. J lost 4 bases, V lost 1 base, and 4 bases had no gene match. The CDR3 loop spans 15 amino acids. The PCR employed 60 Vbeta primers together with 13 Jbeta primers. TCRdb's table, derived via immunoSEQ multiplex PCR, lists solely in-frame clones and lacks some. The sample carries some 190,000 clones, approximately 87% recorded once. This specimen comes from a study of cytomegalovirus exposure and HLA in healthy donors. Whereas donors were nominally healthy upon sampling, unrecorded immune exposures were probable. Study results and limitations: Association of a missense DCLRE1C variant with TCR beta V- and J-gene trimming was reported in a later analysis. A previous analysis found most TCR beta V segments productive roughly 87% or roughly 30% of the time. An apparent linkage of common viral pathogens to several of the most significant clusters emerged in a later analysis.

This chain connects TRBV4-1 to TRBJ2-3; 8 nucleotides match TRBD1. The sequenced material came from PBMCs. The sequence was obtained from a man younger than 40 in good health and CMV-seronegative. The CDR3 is CASSQGARGPDTQYF. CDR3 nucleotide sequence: TGCGCCAGCAGCCAAGGTGCCAGGGGGCCAGATACGCAGTATTTT.